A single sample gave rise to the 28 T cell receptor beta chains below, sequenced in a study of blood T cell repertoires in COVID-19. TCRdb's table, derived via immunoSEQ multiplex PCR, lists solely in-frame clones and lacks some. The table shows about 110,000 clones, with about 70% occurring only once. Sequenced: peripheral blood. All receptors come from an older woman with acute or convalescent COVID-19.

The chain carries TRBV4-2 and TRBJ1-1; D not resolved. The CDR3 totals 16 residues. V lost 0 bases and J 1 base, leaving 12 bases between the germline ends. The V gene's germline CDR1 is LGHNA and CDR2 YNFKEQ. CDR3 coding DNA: TGTGCCAGCAGCCAAGATCAGCGGCAGTCGAACACTGAAGCTTTCTTT. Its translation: CASSQDQRQSNTEAFF.

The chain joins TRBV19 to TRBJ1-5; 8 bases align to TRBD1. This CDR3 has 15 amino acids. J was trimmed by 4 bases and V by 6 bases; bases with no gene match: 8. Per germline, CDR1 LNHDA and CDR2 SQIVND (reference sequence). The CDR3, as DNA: TGTGCCAGTAGGAGATTTCAGGGGGCGAATCAGCCCCAGCATTTT. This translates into CASRRFQGANQPQHF.

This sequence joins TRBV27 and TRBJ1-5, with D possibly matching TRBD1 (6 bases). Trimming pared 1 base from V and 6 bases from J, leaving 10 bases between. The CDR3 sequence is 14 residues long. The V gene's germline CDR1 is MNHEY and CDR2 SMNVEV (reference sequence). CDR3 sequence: CASSLLGGAQPQHF. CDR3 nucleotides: TGTGCCAGCAGTTTATTAGGGGGAGCTCAGCCCCAGCATTTT.

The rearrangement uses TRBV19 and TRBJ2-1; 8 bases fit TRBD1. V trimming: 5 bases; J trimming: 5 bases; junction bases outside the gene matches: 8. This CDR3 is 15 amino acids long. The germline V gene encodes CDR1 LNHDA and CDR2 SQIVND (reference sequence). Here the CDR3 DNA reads TGTGCCAGTAGTTTCCGGGACAGGTATGACAATGAGCAGTTCTTC. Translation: CASSFRDRYDNEQFF. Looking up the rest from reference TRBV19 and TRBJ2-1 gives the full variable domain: DGGITQSPKYLFRKEGQNVTLSCEQNLNHDAMYWYRQDPGQGLRLIYYSQIVNDFQKGDIAEGYSVSREKKESFPLTVTSAQKNPTAFYLCASSFRDRYDNEQFFGPGTRLTVL.

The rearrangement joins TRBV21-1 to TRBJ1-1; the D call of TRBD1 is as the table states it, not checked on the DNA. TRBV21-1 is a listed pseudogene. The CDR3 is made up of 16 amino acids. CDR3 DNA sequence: TGTGCCAGCAGCAAAGGTCCAGGGCCCATGAACACTGAAGCTTTCTTT. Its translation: CASSKGPGPMNTEAFF.

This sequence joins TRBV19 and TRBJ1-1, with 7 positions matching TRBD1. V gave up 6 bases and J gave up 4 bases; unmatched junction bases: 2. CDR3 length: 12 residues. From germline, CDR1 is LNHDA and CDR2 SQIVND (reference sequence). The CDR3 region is CASSQGVTEAFF. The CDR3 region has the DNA TGTGCCAGTAGCCAGGGGGTCACTGAAGCTTTCTTT. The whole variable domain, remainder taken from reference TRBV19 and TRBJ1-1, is DGGITQSPKYLFRKEGQNVTLSCEQNLNHDAMYWYRQDPGQGLRLIYYSQIVNDFQKGDIAEGYSVSREKKESFPLTVTSAQKNPTAFYLCASSQGVTEAFFGQGTRLTVV.

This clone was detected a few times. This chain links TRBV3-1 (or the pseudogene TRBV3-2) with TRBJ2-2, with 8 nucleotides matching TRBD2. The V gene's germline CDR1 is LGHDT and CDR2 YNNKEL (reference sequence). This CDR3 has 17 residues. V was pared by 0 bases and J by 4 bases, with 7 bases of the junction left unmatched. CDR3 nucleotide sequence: TGTGCCAGCAGCCAAGAAGAACTAGCGGTTCGCACCGGGGAGCTGTTTTTT. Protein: CASSQEELAVRTGELFF.

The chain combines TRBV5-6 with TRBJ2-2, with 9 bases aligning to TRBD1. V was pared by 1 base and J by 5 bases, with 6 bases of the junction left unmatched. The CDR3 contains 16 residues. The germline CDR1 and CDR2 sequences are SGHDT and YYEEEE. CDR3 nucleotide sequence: TGTGCCAGCAGCTTGCTCCGACAGGGGGAAACCGGGGAGCTGTTTTTT. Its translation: CASSLLRQGETGELFF.

CDR3 nucleotide sequence: TGTGCCACCAGCAGAGATTTTGACAGTAGCCAGCCCCAGCATTTT. Encoded protein: CATSRDFDSSQPQHF. The chain has TRBV15 and TRBJ1-5, with D perhaps matching TRBD1 (5 bases). The V gene lost 0 bases and the J gene lost 7 bases, with 13 bases spanning the gap. The CDR3 length is 15 residues. Germline-derived CDR1 and CDR2 are LNHNV and YYDKDF (reference sequence).

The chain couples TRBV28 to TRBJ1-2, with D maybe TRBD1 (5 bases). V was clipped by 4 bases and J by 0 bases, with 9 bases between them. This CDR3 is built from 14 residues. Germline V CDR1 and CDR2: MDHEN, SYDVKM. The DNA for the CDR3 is TGTGCCAGCAGTTCGACAGAGACTAACTATGGCTACACCTTC. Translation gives CASSSTETNYGYTF.

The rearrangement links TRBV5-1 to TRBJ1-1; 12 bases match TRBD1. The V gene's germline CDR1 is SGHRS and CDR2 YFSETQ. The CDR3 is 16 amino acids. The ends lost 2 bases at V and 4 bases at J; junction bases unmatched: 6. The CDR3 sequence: CASSFGTGGGSTEAFF. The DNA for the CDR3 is TGCGCCAGCAGCTTCGGGACAGGGGGCGGGAGCACTGAAGCTTTCTTT.

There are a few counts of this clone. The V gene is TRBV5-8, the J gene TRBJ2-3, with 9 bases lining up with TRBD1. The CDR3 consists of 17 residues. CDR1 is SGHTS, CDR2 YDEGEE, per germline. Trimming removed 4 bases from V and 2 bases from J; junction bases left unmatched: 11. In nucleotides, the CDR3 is TGTGCCAGCAGCCCGGGGACAGGGCTCATTCACACAGATACGCAGTATTTT. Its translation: CASSPGTGLIHTDTQYF.

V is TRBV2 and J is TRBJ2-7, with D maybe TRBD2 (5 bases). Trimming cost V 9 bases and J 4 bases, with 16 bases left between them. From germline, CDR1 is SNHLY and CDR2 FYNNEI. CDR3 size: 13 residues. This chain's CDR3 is CASIVDRGYEQYF. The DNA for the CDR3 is TGTGCCAGTATAGTGGACCGAGGGTACGAGCAGTACTTC.

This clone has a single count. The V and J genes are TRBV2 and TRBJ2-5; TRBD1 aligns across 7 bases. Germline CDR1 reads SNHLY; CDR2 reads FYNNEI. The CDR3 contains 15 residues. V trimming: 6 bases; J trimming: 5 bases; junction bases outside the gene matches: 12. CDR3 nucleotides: TGTGCCAGCAGGGCCTGGGACAGCTCGGACGAGACCCAGTACTTC. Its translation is CASRAWDSSDETQYF.

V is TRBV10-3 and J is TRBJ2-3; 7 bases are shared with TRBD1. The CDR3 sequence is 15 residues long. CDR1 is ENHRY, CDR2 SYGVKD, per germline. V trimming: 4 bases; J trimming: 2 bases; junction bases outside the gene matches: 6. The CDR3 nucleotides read TGTGCCATCAGTGTCGCAGGGGGAAACACAGATACGCAGTATTTT. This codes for CAISVAGGNTDTQYF.

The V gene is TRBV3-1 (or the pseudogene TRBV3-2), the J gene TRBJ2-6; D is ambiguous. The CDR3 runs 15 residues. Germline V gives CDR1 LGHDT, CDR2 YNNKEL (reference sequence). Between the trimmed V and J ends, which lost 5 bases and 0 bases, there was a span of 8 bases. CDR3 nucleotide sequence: TGTGCCAGCAGCACCCGACTCTCTGGGGCCAACGTCCTGACTTTC. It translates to CASSTRLSGANVLTF.

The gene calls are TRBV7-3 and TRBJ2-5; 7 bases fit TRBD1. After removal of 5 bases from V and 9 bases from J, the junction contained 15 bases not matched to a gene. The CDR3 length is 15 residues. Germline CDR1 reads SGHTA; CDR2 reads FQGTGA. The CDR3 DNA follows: TGTGCCAGCAGCAGCTCGGGACAGCGAACCGCGGCCCAGTACTTC. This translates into CASSSSGQRTAAQYF.

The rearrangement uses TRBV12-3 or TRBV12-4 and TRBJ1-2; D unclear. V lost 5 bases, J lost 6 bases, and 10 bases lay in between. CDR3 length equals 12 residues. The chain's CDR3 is CASSTGGHGYTF. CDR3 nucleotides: TGTGCCAGCAGTACCGGAGGGCATGGCTACACCTTC.

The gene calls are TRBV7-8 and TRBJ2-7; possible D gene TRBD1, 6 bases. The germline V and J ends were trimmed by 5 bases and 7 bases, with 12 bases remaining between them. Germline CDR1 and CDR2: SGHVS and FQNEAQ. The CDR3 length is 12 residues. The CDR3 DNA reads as TGTGCCAGCAGCGCACAGGGAAGGGAGCAGTACTTC. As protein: CASSAQGREQYF.

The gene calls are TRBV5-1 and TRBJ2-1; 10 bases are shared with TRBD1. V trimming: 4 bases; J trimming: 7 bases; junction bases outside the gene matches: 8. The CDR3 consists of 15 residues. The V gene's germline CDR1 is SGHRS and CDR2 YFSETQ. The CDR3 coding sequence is TGCGCCAGCAGCCTTCGAGGGACAGGGGTAAATGAGCAGTTCTTC. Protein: CASSLRGTGVNEQFF.

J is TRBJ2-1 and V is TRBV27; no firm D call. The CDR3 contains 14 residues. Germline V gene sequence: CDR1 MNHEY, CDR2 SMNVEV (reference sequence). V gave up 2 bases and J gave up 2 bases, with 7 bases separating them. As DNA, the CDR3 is TGTGCCAGCAGTTTAGGCGGTACCTACAATGAGCAGTTCTTC. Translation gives CASSLGGTYNEQFF.

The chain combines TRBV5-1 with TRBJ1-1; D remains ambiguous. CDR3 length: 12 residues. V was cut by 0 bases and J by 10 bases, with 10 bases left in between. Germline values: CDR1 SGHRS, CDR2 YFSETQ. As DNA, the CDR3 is TGCGCCAGCAGCTTGGGCCGGGGAGGAGCTTTCTTT. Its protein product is CASSLGRGGAFF. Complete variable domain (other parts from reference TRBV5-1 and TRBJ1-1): KAGVTQTPRYLIKTRGQQVTLSCSPISGHRSVSWYQQTPGQGLQFLFEYFSETQRNKGNFPGRFSGRQFSNSRSEMNVSTLELGDSALYLCASSLGRGGAFFGQGTRLTVV.

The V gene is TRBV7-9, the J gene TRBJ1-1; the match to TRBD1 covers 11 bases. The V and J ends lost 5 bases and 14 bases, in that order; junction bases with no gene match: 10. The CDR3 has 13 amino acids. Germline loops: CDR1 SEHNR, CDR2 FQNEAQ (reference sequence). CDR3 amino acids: CASSTGTGGRGFF. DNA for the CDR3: TGTGCCAGCAGCACCGGGACAGGGGGGAGGGGATTCTTT. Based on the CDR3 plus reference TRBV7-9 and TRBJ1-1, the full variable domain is DTGVSQNPRHKITKRGQNVTFRCDPISEHNRLYWYRQTLGQGPEFLTYFQNEAQLEKSRLLSDRFSAERPKGSFSTLEIQRTEQGDSAMYLCASSTGTGGRGFFGQGTRLTVV.

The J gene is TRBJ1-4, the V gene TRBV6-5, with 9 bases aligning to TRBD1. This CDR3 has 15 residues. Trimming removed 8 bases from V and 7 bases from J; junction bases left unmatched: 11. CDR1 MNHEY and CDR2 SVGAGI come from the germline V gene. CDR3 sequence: CASGRTGQGSEKLFF. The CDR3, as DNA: TGTGCCAGCGGACGAACGGGACAGGGTAGTGAAAAACTGTTTTTT.

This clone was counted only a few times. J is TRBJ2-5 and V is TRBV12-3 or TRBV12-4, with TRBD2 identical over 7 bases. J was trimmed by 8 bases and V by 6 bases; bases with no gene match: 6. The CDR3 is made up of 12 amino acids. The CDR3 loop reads CASRLGGSTQYF. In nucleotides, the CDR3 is TGTGCCAGCAGACTCGGGGGGAGCACCCAGTACTTC.

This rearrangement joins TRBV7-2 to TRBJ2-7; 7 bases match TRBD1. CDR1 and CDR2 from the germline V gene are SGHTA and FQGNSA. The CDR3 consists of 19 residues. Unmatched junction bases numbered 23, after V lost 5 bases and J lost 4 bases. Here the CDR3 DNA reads TGTGCCAGCAGCCACACCGGGCCCCAATACAGGGGAGTAGGGTACGAGCAGTACTTC. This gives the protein CASSHTGPQYRGVGYEQYF. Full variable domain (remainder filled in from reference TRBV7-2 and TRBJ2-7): GAGVSQSPSNKVTEKGKDVELRCDPISGHTALYWYRQSLGQGLEFLIYFQGNSAPDKSGLPSDRFSAERTGGSVSTLTIQRTQQEDSAVYLCASSHTGPQYRGVGYEQYFGPGTRLTVT.

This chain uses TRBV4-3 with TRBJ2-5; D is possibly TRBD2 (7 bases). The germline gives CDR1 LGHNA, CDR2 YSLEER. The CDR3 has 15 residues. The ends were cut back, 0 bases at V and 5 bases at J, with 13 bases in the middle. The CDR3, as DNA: TGCGCCAGCAGCCAAGATACGGGGGGCTGGGAGACCCAGTACTTC. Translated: CASSQDTGGWETQYF.

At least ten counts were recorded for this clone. CDR3 bases: TGTGCCAGCAGTTACTCGTCAGGGGTCGAGCAGTACTTC. Translation gives CASSYSSGVEQYF. The chain recombines TRBV6-5 with TRBJ2-7; D possibly corresponds to TRBD1 (6 bases). The CDR3 has 13 amino acids. Trimming cost V 0 bases and J 6 bases, with 9 bases left between them. In germline, CDR1 is MNHEY, CDR2 SVGAGI.